Below are 18 T cell receptor beta chains sequenced from a single sample in a study of OX40 agonist ivuxolimab in advanced cancers. The method was immunoSEQ multiplex PCR; TCRdb's version includes in-frame clones alone and lacks a portion of them. The table includes tens of thousands of clones, around 84% detected once. The source material was CD4+ or CD8+ T cells sorted from blood, sampled in a trial of the OX40 agonist ivuxolimab. These receptors all stem from an adult with an advanced solid tumor such as melanoma, head and neck, liver or kidney cancer.

V gene TRBV6-1 combines with J gene TRBJ1-5, with TRBD1 as a possible D gene (5 bases). The germline V and J ends were trimmed by 4 bases and 4 bases, with 11 bases remaining between them. The germline gives CDR1 MNHNS, CDR2 SASEGT. The CDR3 is 14 amino acids. CDR3 amino acids: CASSASRGNQPQHF. Here the CDR3 DNA reads TGTGCCAGCAGTGCAAGTCGGGGGAATCAGCCCCAGCATTTT.

The gene calls are TRBV29-1 and TRBJ1-1, with D possibly being TRBD1 (6 bases). Germline values: CDR1 SQVTM, CDR2 ANQGSEA. This CDR3 spans 13 amino acids. Deletions cut 8 bases from V and 0 bases from J, with 13 bases between. CDR3 amino acids: CSMTGRMNTEAFF. The CDR3 DNA follows: TGCAGCATGACAGGACGAATGAACACTGAAGCTTTCTTT.

The chain employs TRBV4-1 and TRBJ1-5; D is unclear. The germline V and J ends were trimmed by 2 bases and 4 bases, with 9 bases remaining between them. The CDR3 loop spans 14 amino acids. Looked up from germline, CDR1 is MGHRA and CDR2 is YSYEKL. Here the CDR3 reads CASSQRDGNQPQHF. CDR3 in DNA: TGCGCCAGCAGCCAACGAGACGGGAATCAGCCCCAGCATTTT.

This chain links TRBV9 with TRBJ2-5, with no clear D. CDR3 length equals 15 residues. CDR1 is SGDLS, CDR2 YYNGEE, per germline. Trimming stripped 0 bases from V and 1 base from J, with 10 bases between. CDR3 coding DNA: TGTGCCAGCAGCGTAGCAATTGGGGTCCAAGAGACCCAGTACTTC. Translating gives CASSVAIGVQETQYF. The full variable domain, rest sourced from reference TRBV9 and TRBJ2-5, is DSGVTQTPKHLITATGQRVTLRCSPRSGDLSVYWYQQSLDQGLQFLIQYYNGEERAKGNILERFSAQQFPDLHSELNLSSLELGDSALYFCASSVAIGVQETQYFGPGTRLLVL.

The chain uses TRBV5-3 and TRBJ2-1; D could derive from TRBD1 or TRBD2 (5 bases each). Being an ORF, TRBV5-3 has a function that is uncertain. The CDR3 is 18 amino acids. V dropped 4 bases and J dropped 5 bases, with 25 bases sitting between them. The CDR3: CARSPYYRRGFGHNEQFF. As DNA, the CDR3 is TGTGCCAGAAGCCCCTACTACAGGAGAGGGTTTGGGCACAATGAGCAGTTCTTC.

V usage is TRBV2 and J usage is TRBJ1-1; D is perhaps TRBD1 (5 bases). The germline CDR1 and CDR2 sequences are SNHLY and FYNNEI. CDR3 length: 15 residues. V lost 5 bases and J 3 bases, leaving 16 bases between the germline ends. CDR3 protein: CASSPSTALYTEAFF. The CDR3 region has the DNA TGTGCCAGCAGTCCCTCGACAGCTCTTTACACTGAAGCTTTCTTT. Complete variable domain (other parts from reference TRBV2 and TRBJ1-1): EPEVTQTPSHQVTQMGQEVILRCVPISNHLYFYWYRQILGQKVEFLVSFYNNEISEKSEIFDDQFSVERPDGSNFTLKIRSTKLEDSAMYFCASSPSTALYTEAFFGQGTRLTVV.

This rearrangement joins TRBV5-1 to TRBJ2-2; D is unclear. The CDR3 has 15 amino acids. CDR1 is SGHRS and CDR2 is YFSETQ in the germline V gene. Trimming stripped 4 bases from V and 2 bases from J, with 12 bases between. The CDR3 coding sequence is TGCGCCAGCAGCCCAAAGCGTTCTAACACCGGGGAGCTGTTTTTT. Translation gives CASSPKRSNTGELFF.

The V and J genes are TRBV7-2 and TRBJ1-5, with TRBD1 matching 11 bases. Germline CDR1 is SGHTA and CDR2 is FQGNSA. The CDR3 is made up of 15 amino acids. The J segment lost 5 bases and the V segment lost 5 bases, leaving 5 bases of the junction unmatched. The CDR3 is CASSPRTGGYQPQHF. CDR3 coding DNA: TGTGCCAGCAGCCCGCGGACAGGGGGCTATCAGCCCCAGCATTTT.

This clone was detected only a few times. The chain is built from TRBV6-5 and TRBJ1-1; 11 bases align to TRBD1. CDR1 is MNHEY and CDR2 is SVGAGI in the germline V gene. After removal of 6 bases from V and 4 bases from J, the junction contained 7 bases not matched to a gene. The CDR3 loop spans 15 amino acids. Written as DNA, the CDR3 is TGTGCCAGCAGCCGGGACAGGGGGGCGGTCACTGAAGCTTTCTTT. This sequence encodes CASSRDRGAVTEAFF.

The genes are TRBV27 and TRBJ2-1; 9 nucleotides match TRBD2. Per the germline V gene, CDR1 is MNHEY and CDR2 is SMNVEV (reference sequence). The CDR3 is made up of 17 amino acids. The V gene end was trimmed by 5 bases and the J gene end by 4 bases; junction bases not matched to a gene: 12. The CDR3 here is CASSPGTSLFAYNEQFF. In nucleotides, the CDR3 is TGTGCCAGCAGTCCCGGGACTAGCCTATTCGCGTACAATGAGCAGTTCTTC.

The CDR3, as DNA: TGCGCCAGCAGCCATAGCCGGGTCGGGGGCACTGAAGCTTTCTTT. Its protein is CASSHSRVGGTEAFF. The chain joins TRBV4-3 to TRBJ1-1; maybe TRBD1 (5 bases). The germline V and J ends were trimmed by 3 bases and 4 bases, with 15 bases remaining between them. Germline-derived CDR1 and CDR2 are LGHNA and YSLEER. This CDR3 region has 15 residues.

The V and J genes are TRBV15 and TRBJ2-1; the D gene is possibly TRBD1 (6 bases). With 5 bases removed from V and 0 bases from J, the gap between germline ends came to 8 bases. CDR3 size: 14 residues. CDR1 LNHNV and CDR2 YYDKDF come from the germline V gene (reference sequence). CDR3 nucleotides: TGTGCCACCAGCGGGACAAGCTCCTACAATGAGCAGTTCTTC. Its protein product is CATSGTSSYNEQFF. Looking up the rest from reference TRBV15 and TRBJ2-1 gives the full variable domain: DAMVIQNPRYQVTQFGKPVTLSCSQTLNHNVMYWYQQKSSQAPKLLFHYYDKDFNNEADTPDNFQSRRPNTSFCFLDIRSPGLGDTAMYLCATSGTSSYNEQFFGPGTRLTVL.

V is TRBV13 and J is TRBJ1-4, with unresolved D. V lost 6 bases, J lost 5 bases, and 13 bases lay in between. CDR3 size: 14 residues. CDR1 is PRHDT, CDR2 FYEKMQ, per germline (reference sequence). The CDR3 spells CASRSPGGNEKLFF. The CDR3 DNA reads as TGTGCCAGCAGATCACCGGGAGGGAATGAAAAACTGTTTTTT.

The chain carries TRBV10-3 and TRBJ2-2, with 7 nucleotides matching TRBD1. CDR3 length: 15 residues. Germline CDR1 reads ENHRY; CDR2 reads SYGVKD. V was clipped by 8 bases and J by 0 bases; unmatched bases: 6. In nucleotides, the CDR3 is TGTGCCATCCCTAAGGGGACAGCGAACACCGGGGAGCTGTTTTTT. It codes for CAIPKGTANTGELFF.

This chain connects TRBV29-1 to TRBJ1-2, with D perhaps TRBD1 (5 bases). The CDR3 covers 13 residues. The germline V gene has CDR1 SQVTM and CDR2 ANQGSEA. The V gene lost 7 bases and the J gene lost 4 bases, with 16 bases spanning the gap. CDR3 DNA sequence: TGCAGCGCAAACCAAGTCGACAGCTATGGCTACACCTTC. As protein: CSANQVDSYGYTF.

This chain joins TRBV10-3 and TRBJ2-2, with TRBD2 as a possible D gene (7 bases). Per the germline V gene, CDR1 is ENHRY and CDR2 is SYGVKD. The CDR3 extends over 13 amino acids. Trimming shortened V by 3 bases and J by 6 bases, and 8 bases separated the two germline ends. This chain's CDR3 is CAISEGGAGELFF. The CDR3 nucleotides read TGTGCCATCAGTGAAGGGGGGGCCGGGGAGCTGTTTTTT.

This clone came up once. This chain joins TRBV7-3 and TRBJ2-2; TRBD2 agrees at 8 bases. The CDR3 is 15 residues long. After removal of 5 bases from V and 7 bases from J, the junction contained 9 bases not matched to a gene. Germline V gene data show CDR1 as SGHTA and CDR2 as FQGTGA. The CDR3 DNA follows: TGTGCCAGCAGCATTAGCGGGGTACCAGGCGGGGAGCTGTTTTTT. Protein: CASSISGVPGGELFF.

The CDR3 sequence is CASSAPTGQGPGQPQHF. The CDR3 nucleotides read TGTGCCAGCAGCGCCCCCACGGGACAGGGTCCCGGTCAGCCCCAGCATTTT. V and J are TRBV9 and TRBJ1-5; 9 nucleotides align to TRBD1. Germline V CDR1 and CDR2: SGDLS, YYNGEE. The CDR3 totals 17 residues. V was pared by 3 bases and J by 6 bases, with 13 bases of the junction left unmatched.